This T cell receptor (beta chain) was retrieved from a study of shared clonotypes between healthy human individuals. In the study overall: Samples came from two female and a few male donors aged 18 to 49. General observations from the study: Tissue TCR repertoires likely differ from these blood-only repertoires.

A remark on this clone: Its antigen is undetermined.

CDR3 length equals 14 residues. Germline V gives CDR1 SGHNT, CDR2 YYREEE (reference sequence). V was clipped by 4 bases and J by 0 bases; unmatched bases: 1. Deep-level settings were used for running the assay. Assay used: immunoSEQ multiplex PCR; TCRdb lists only in-frame clones, some missing. Here the sample spans approximately 1.5 million clones, approximately 98% being singletons. The sequence was collected from a man aged 25 to 45 in good health. The chain couples TRBV5-4 to TRBJ1-3, with TRBD1 matching over 7 bases. The sample was naive CD4+ T cells sorted from blood. Sample subset: CD45RA+ positively selected. CDR3 bases: TGTGCCAGCAGCCGGGACAGCTCTGGAAACACCATATATTTT. Translation gives CASSRDSSGNTIYF.